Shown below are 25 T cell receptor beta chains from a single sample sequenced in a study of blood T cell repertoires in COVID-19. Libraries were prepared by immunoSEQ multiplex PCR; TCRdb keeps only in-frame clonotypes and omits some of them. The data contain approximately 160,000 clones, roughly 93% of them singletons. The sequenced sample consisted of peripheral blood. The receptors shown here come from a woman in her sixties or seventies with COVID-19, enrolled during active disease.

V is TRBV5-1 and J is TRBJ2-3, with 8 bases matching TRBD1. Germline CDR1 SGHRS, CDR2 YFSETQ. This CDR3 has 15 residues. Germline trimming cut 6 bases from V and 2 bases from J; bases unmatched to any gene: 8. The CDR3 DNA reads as TGCGCCAGCACCACCGGACAGGGACTCACAGATACGCAGTATTTT. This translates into CASTTGQGLTDTQYF.

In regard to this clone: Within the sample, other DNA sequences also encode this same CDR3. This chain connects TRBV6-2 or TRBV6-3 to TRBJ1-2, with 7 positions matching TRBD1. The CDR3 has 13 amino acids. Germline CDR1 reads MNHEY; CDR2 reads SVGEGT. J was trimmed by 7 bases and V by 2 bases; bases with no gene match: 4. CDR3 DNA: TGTGCCAGCAGTTACACGGACAGGAGTGGCTACACCTTC. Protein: CASSYTDRSGYTF.

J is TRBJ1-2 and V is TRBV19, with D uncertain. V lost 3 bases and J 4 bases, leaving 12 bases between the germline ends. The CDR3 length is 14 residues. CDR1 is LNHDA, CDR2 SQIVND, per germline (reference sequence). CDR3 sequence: CASSIPRVGYGYTF. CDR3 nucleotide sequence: TGTGCCAGTAGTATCCCGAGGGTAGGCTATGGCTACACCTTC.

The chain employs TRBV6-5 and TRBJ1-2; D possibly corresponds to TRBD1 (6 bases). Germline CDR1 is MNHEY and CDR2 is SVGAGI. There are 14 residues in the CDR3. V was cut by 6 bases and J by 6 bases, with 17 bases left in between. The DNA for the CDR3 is TGTGCCAGCAGGCGAATCTCAGGGGTCGATGGCTACACCTTC. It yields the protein CASRRISGVDGYTF.

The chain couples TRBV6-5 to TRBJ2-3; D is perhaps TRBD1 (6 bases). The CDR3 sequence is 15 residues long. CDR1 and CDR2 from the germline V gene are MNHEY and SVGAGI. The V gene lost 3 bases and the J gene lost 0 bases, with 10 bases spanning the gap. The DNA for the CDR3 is TGTGCCAGCAGTTATGGCACAGGGAGCACAGATACGCAGTATTTT. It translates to CASSYGTGSTDTQYF.

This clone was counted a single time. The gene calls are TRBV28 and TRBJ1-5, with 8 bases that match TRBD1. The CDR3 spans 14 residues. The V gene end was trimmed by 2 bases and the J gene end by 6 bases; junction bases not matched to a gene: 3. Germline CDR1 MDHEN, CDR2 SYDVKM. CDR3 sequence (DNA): TGTGCCAGCAGTTTAGACAGGGGAGGTCAGCCCCAGCATTTT. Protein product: CASSLDRGGQPQHF.

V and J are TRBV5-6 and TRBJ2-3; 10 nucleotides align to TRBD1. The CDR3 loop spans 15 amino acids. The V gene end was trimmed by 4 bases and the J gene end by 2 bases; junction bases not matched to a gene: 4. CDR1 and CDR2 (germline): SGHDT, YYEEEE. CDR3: CASSLGTGDTDTQYF. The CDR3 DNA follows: TGTGCCAGCAGCCTCGGGACAGGGGACACAGATACGCAGTATTTT.

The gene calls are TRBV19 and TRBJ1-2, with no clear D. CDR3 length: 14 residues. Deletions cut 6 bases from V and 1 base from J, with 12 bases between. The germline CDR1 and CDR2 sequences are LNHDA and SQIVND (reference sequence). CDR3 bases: TGTGCCAGTAGAAGGACGGGGAATAACTATGGCTACACCTTC. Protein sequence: CASRRTGNNYGYTF.

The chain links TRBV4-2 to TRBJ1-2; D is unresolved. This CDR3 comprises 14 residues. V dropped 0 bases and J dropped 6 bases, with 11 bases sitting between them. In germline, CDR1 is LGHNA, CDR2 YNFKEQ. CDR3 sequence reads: CASSQDWRGNGYTF. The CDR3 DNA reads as TGTGCCAGCAGCCAAGATTGGCGGGGTAATGGCTACACCTTC.

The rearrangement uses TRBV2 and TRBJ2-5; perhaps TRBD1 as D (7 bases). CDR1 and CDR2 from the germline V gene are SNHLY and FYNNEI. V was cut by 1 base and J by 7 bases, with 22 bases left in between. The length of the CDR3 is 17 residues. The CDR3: CASSEDRQDRTTRTQYF. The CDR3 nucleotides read TGTGCCAGCAGTGAAGACCGTCAGGACAGGACTACTAGGACCCAGTACTTC.

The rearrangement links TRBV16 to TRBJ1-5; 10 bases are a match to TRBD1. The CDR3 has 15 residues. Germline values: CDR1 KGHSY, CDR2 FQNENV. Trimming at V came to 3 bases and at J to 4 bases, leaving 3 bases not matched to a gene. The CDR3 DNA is TGTGCCAGCAGCCACGGGACAGGGGATAATCAGCCCCAGCATTTT. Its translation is CASSHGTGDNQPQHF.

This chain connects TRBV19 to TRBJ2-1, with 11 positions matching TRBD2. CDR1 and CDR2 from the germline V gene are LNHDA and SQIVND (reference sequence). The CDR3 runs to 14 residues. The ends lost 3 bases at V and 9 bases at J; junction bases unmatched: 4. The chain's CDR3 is CASSISGGASEQFF. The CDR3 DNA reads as TGTGCCAGTAGTATTAGCGGGGGGGCCAGTGAGCAGTTCTTC.

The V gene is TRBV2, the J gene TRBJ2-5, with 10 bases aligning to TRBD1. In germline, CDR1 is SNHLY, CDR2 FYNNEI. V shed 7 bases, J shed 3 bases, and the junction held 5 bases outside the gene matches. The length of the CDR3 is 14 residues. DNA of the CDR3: TGTGCCAGCAATCCCGGGACAGGGGAAGAGACCCAGTACTTC. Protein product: CASNPGTGEETQYF.

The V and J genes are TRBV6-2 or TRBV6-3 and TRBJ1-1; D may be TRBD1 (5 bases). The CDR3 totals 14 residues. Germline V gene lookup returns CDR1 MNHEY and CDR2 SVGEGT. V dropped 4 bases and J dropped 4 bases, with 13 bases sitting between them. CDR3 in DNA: TGTGCCAGCAGTTCCCTTGGAGGGGCCACTGAAGCTTTCTTT. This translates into CASSSLGGATEAFF.

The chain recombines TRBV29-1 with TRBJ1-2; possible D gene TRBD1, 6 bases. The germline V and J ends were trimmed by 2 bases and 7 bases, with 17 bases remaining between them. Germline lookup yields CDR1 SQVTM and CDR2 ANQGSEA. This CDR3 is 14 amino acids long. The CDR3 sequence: CSVERGRGGGGYTF. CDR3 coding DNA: TGCAGCGTTGAACGGGGAAGGGGGGGCGGTGGCTACACCTTC.

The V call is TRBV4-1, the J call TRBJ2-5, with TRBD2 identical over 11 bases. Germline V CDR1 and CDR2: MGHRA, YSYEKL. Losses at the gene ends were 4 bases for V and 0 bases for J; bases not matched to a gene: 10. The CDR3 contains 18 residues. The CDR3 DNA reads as TGCGCCAGCAGCCGACAAGGGACTAGCGGTAGTTACCAAGAGACCCAGTACTTC. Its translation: CASSRQGTSGSYQETQYF.

The CDR3 loop is CASSWGQGSDQPQHF. The CDR3 bases are TGTGCCAGCAGTTGGGGACAGGGGAGTGATCAGCCCCAGCATTTT. The rearrangement joins TRBV6-5 to TRBJ1-5, with 10 bases lining up with TRBD1. The CDR3 is 15 amino acids. In germline, CDR1 is MNHEY, CDR2 SVGAGI. The V segment lost 4 bases and the J segment 5 bases; nucleotides outside the gene matches: 5.

CDR3 amino acids: CASGRQGMDSPLHF. Here the CDR3 DNA reads TGTGCCAGTGGAAGACAGGGAATGGATTCACCCCTCCACTTT. V gene TRBV19 combines with J gene TRBJ1-6; TRBD1 aligns across 7 bases. CDR1 is LNHDA, CDR2 SQIVND, per germline (reference sequence). The CDR3 loop spans 14 amino acids. The V gene end was trimmed by 8 bases and the J gene end by 8 bases; junction bases not matched to a gene: 9.

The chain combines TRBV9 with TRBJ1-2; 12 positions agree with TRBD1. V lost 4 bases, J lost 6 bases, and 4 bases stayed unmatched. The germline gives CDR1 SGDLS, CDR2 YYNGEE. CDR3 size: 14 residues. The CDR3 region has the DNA TGTGCCAGCAGCAGGGACAGGGGGCGCGATGGCTACACCTTC. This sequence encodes CASSRDRGRDGYTF.

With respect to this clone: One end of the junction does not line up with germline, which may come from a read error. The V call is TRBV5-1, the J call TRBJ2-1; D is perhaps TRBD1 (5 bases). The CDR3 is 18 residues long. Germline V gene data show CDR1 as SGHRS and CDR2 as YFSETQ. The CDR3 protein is CASNLGLFDGGSYNEQFF. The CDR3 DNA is TGCGCCAGCAACTTGGGGCTTTTCGACGGCGGTTCCTACAATGAGCAGTTCTTC.

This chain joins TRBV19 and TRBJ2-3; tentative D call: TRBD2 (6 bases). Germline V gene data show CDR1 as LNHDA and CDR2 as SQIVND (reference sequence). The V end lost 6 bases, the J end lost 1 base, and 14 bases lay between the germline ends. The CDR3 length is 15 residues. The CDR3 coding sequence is TGTGCCAGTAGCTACCGACTAGGCGGCACAGATACGCAGTATTTT. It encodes CASSYRLGGTDTQYF.

The CDR3 region is CASSADRDTYEQYF. The CDR3, as DNA: TGTGCCAGCAGCGCGGACAGGGACACCTACGAGCAGTACTTC. J is TRBJ2-7 and V is TRBV9, with 8 bases matching TRBD1. V was pared by 3 bases and J by 2 bases, with 4 bases of the junction left unmatched. This CDR3 region has 14 residues. Germline V gene data show CDR1 as SGDLS and CDR2 as YYNGEE. The full variable domain, in which reference TRBV9 and TRBJ2-7 provide the parts outside the CDR3, is DSGVTQTPKHLITATGQRVTLRCSPRSGDLSVYWYQQSLDQGLQFLIQYYNGEERAKGNILERFSAQQFPDLHSELNLSSLELGDSALYFCASSADRDTYEQYFGPGTRLTVT.

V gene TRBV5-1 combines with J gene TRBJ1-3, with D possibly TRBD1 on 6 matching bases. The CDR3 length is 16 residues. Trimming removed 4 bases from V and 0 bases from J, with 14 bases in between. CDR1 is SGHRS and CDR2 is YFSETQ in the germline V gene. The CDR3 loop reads CASSPGRGSSGNTIYF. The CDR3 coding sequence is TGCGCCAGCAGCCCAGGGAGGGGGTCCTCTGGAAACACCATATATTTT.

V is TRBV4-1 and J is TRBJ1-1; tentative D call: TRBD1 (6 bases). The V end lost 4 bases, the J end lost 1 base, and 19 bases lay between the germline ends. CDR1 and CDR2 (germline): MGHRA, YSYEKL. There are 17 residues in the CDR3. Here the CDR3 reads CASSLNLGAGANTEAFF. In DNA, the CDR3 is TGCGCCAGCAGCCTGAATTTAGGGGCAGGGGCGAACACTGAAGCTTTCTTT.

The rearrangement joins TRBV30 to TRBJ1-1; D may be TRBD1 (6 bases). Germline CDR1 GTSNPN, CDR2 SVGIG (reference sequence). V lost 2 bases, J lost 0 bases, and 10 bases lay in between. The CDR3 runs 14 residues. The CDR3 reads CAWSPGVVNTEAFF. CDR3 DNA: TGTGCCTGGAGTCCAGGGGTAGTGAACACTGAAGCTTTCTTT.